Following are 23 T cell receptor beta chains from one sample sequenced in a study of shared clonotypes between healthy human individuals. The data were produced by immunoSEQ multiplex PCR, yet TCRdb's version contains in-frame clones alone and is incomplete. This sample has millions of clones, with about 92% found just once. Specimen: naive CD4+ T cells from PBMCs. The subset: CD45RA+ positively selected. These receptors all come from a man aged 18 to 30 in good health. Some clones in this sample may be carry-over from other donors' samples.

This clone appeared once. The rearrangement uses TRBV5-6 and TRBJ2-7; a weak D match, TRBD2 (7 bases). V lost 4 bases and J 9 bases, leaving 23 bases between the germline ends. Germline values: CDR1 SGHDT, CDR2 YYEEEE. The CDR3 spans 15 residues. The CDR3 is CASSPTGRGAVVQYF. As DNA, the CDR3 is TGTGCCAGCAGCCCCACTGGCCGGGGGGCGGTAGTGCAGTACTTC.

This clone was observed a single time. The chain has TRBV15 and TRBJ2-1; 12 bases align to TRBD2. This CDR3 comprises 19 residues. Germline V gene lookup returns CDR1 LNHNV and CDR2 YYDKDF (reference sequence). The junction had 13 bases not matched to a gene; V was cut back by 5 bases and J by 2 bases. The CDR3 reads CATSGDRLLAGGPYNEQFF. DNA for the CDR3: TGTGCCACCAGCGGCGACCGGCTACTAGCGGGAGGCCCCTACAATGAGCAGTTCTTC.

The genes are TRBV11-2 and TRBJ1-2; D is uncertain. The germline CDR1 and CDR2 sequences are SGHAT and FQNNGV. The ends were cut back, 6 bases at V and 0 bases at J, with 11 bases in the middle. This CDR3 region has 14 residues. The DNA for the CDR3 is TGTGCCAGCAGAATAGCCGGGGCTAACTATGGCTACACCTTC. It translates to CASRIAGANYGYTF.

This clone was picked up one time. J is TRBJ1-4 and V is TRBV28; the match to TRBD1 covers 8 bases. The germline CDR1 and CDR2 sequences are MDHEN and SYDVKM. The CDR3 is made up of 16 amino acids. The junction had 12 bases not matched to a gene; V was cut back by 4 bases and J by 8 bases. The CDR3 region is CASSSGGGQGREKLFF. The CDR3 nucleotides are TGTGCCAGCAGTTCGGGCGGTGGACAGGGAAGGGAAAAACTGTTTTTT. Using reference TRBV28 and TRBJ1-4 for the parts outside the CDR3, the full variable domain is DVKVTQSSRYLVKRTGEKVFLECVQDMDHENMFWYRQDPGLGLRLIYFSYDVKMKEKGDIPEGYSVSREKKERFSLILESASTNQTSMYLCASSSGGGQGREKLFFGSGTQLSVL.

V gene TRBV6-1 combines with J gene TRBJ2-7, with D unclear. The germline CDR1 and CDR2 sequences are MNHNS and SASEGT. The germline V and J ends were trimmed by 1 base and 1 base, with 8 bases remaining between them. The CDR3 spans 14 residues. CDR3: CASSEDFGSYEQYF. The CDR3 DNA reads TGTGCCAGCAGTGAAGATTTTGGATCCTACGAGCAGTACTTC.

This clone has just one count. The V call is TRBV7-8, the J call TRBJ2-2; 7 nucleotides line up with TRBD1. V lost 4 bases to trimming and J lost 4 bases; unmatched junction nucleotides: 6. Germline V gives CDR1 SGHVS, CDR2 FQNEAQ. The CDR3 covers 15 residues. CDR3 sequence: CASSSGTEITGELFF. In nucleotides, the CDR3 is TGTGCCAGCAGCTCCGGGACAGAGATCACCGGGGAGCTGTTTTTT.

The chain uses TRBV28 and TRBJ1-1; a weak D match, TRBD1 (5 bases). CDR3 length: 13 amino acids. The germline CDR1 and CDR2 sequences are MDHEN and SYDVKM. V lost 4 bases and J lost 5, with 11 bases in between. This CDR3 is CASSSGRWTEAFF. CDR3 coding DNA: TGTGCCAGCAGTTCGGGGCGTTGGACTGAAGCTTTCTTT.

The chain carries TRBV19 and TRBJ2-4; TRBD2 is a possible D gene (5 bases). The germline gives CDR1 LNHDA, CDR2 SQIVND (reference sequence). The length of the CDR3 is 16 residues. V was cut by 0 bases and J by 1 base, with 10 bases left in between. This CDR3 is CASSIDGREAKNIQYF. CDR3 bases: TGTGCCAGTAGTATAGATGGTAGGGAGGCCAAAAACATTCAGTACTTC.

The CDR3 reads CASSLVPRGQDNEQFF. The CDR3 nucleotides are TGCGCCAGCAGCTTGGTTCCCAGGGGGCAGGACAATGAGCAGTTCTTC. This chain joins TRBV5-1 and TRBJ2-1; 8 bases match TRBD1. The CDR3 runs 16 residues. Losses at the gene ends were 0 bases for V and 5 bases for J; bases not matched to a gene: 7. Germline CDR1 reads SGHRS; CDR2 reads YFSETQ.

J is TRBJ2-3 and V is TRBV6-6, with TRBD2 identical over 12 bases. This CDR3 is 16 amino acids long. V trimming: 5 bases; J trimming: 4 bases; junction bases outside the gene matches: 7. CDR1 and CDR2 from the germline V gene are MNHNY and SVGAGI (reference sequence). The CDR3 DNA sequence: TGTGCCAGCAGTGGGCTAACTAGCGGGAGGCCAGATACGCAGTATTTT. This translates into CASSGLTSGRPDTQYF.

The chain couples TRBV19 to TRBJ1-1, with D hard to call. Trimming took 4 bases from V and 0 from J, leaving 12 bases between them. Germline V CDR1 and CDR2: LNHDA, SQIVND (reference sequence). This CDR3 region has 15 residues. The chain's CDR3 is CASSTERSVNTEAFF. The CDR3 DNA reads as TGTGCCAGTAGTACCGAACGTTCGGTGAACACTGAAGCTTTCTTT.

This chain connects TRBV28 to TRBJ2-1; no firm D call. The CDR3 is made up of 12 amino acids. V lost 6 bases and J lost 7, with 10 bases in between. The germline V gene has CDR1 MDHEN and CDR2 SYDVKM. CDR3 region: CASSLVRNEQFF. CDR3 nucleotide sequence: TGTGCCAGCAGCCTAGTAAGGAATGAGCAGTTCTTC.

This chain's CDR3 is CASSVRGRGTEAFF. In DNA, the CDR3 is TGTGCCAGCAGCGTCAGGGGGCGCGGGACTGAAGCTTTCTTT. The rearrangement links TRBV7-9 to TRBJ1-1; 8 bases align to TRBD1. The V segment lost 5 bases and the J segment 5 bases; nucleotides outside the gene matches: 7. CDR3 length equals 14 residues. Germline lookup yields CDR1 SEHNR and CDR2 FQNEAQ (reference sequence).

On this clone itself: This same CDR3 is encoded by further DNA sequences in the sample. J is TRBJ2-2 and V is TRBV7-9, with TRBD1 matching over 9 bases. This CDR3 contains 15 residues. Germline assignment: CDR1 SEHNR and CDR2 FQNEAQ (reference sequence). The J segment lost 2 bases and the V segment lost 3 bases, leaving 1 base of the junction unmatched. CDR3 DNA: TGTGCCAGCAGCTTGGGACAGGGCAACACCGGGGAGCTGTTTTTT. It translates to CASSLGQGNTGELFF. Supplemented by reference TRBV7-9 and TRBJ2-2, the full variable domain reads DTGVSQNPRHKITKRGQNVTFRCDPISEHNRLYWYRQTLGQGPEFLTYFQNEAQLEKSRLLSDRFSAERPKGSFSTLEIQRTEQGDSAMYLCASSLGQGNTGELFFGEGSRLTVL.

The CDR3 nucleotides read TGTGCTAGTGGCCTACCGGGCGCTAGGGTCCAGGGCTACACCTTC. Its translation: CASGLPGARVQGYTF. The chain links TRBV12-5 to TRBJ1-2; D remains unclear. V was trimmed by 6 bases and J by 8 bases, leaving 22 bases between them. This CDR3 contains 15 residues. Germline values: CDR1 LGHNT, CDR2 FRNRAP.

The rearrangement links TRBV19 to TRBJ1-1; D might be TRBD1 (5 bases). V lost 5 bases, J lost 7 bases, and 14 bases lay in between. This CDR3 spans 13 amino acids. The V gene's germline CDR1 is LNHDA and CDR2 SQIVND (reference sequence). DNA of the CDR3: TGTGCCAGTAGTCCCGGCCTGAGGGGTGAAGCTTTCTTT. Protein product: CASSPGLRGEAFF.

The V gene is TRBV20-1, the J gene TRBJ1-2; D ambiguous. This CDR3 is built from 11 residues. V was shortened by 6 bases and J by 6 bases, with 11 bases between the two germline ends. Germline V gene data show CDR1 as DFQATT and CDR2 as SNEGSKA (reference sequence). Here the CDR3 DNA reads TGCAGTGCCCCGTCCGGAGATGGCTACACCTTC. As protein: CSAPSGDGYTF.

J is TRBJ1-1 and V is TRBV5-5; TRBD1 agrees at 10 bases. The CDR3 contains 15 residues. From germline, CDR1 is SGHKS and CDR2 YYEKEE (reference sequence). The junction had 6 bases not matched to a gene; V was cut back by 0 bases and J by 7 bases. DNA of the CDR3: TGTGCCAGCAGCTTGGCTGACAGGGGGCTGGATGAAGCTTTCTTT. It yields the protein CASSLADRGLDEAFF.

The chain combines TRBV30 with TRBJ1-2, with D hard to call. Germline V CDR1 and CDR2: GTSNPN, SVGIG (reference sequence). The CDR3 loop spans 11 amino acids. Deletions cut 3 bases from V and 3 bases from J, with 5 bases between. This CDR3 reads CAWREYYGYTF. CDR3 bases: TGTGCCTGGAGGGAGTACTATGGCTACACCTTC.

The chain combines TRBV4-1 with TRBJ2-3; 10 bases align to TRBD2. In germline, CDR1 is MGHRA, CDR2 YSYEKL. The CDR3 covers 22 residues. The V segment lost 0 bases and the J segment 0 bases; nucleotides outside the gene matches: 18. CDR3 loop: CASSQDGRLAGEYSASTDTQYF. The CDR3 DNA is TGCGCCAGCAGCCAAGATGGTCGGCTAGCGGGAGAGTATTCCGCTAGCACAGATACGCAGTATTTT.

A remark on this clone: This CDR3 is also generated by other DNA sequences in the sample. The chain links TRBV6-5 to TRBJ2-7, with 7 bases fitting TRBD1. The CDR3 has 15 amino acids. Germline V gene data show CDR1 as MNHEY and CDR2 as SVGAGI. J lost 2 bases, V lost 1 base, and 5 bases had no gene match. The CDR3 protein is CASSYLPGQTYEQYF. Here the CDR3 DNA reads TGTGCCAGCAGTTACTTACCGGGACAGACCTACGAGCAGTACTTC.

J is TRBJ2-6 and V is TRBV6-5; D gene ambiguous. The CDR3 spans 15 residues. CDR1 and CDR2 from the germline V gene are MNHEY and SVGAGI. Between the trimmed V and J ends, which lost 10 bases and 0 bases, there was a span of 13 bases. CDR3 protein: CATKTVSSGANVLTF. The CDR3 nucleotides are TGTGCCACAAAGACGGTATCCTCTGGGGCCAACGTCCTGACTTTC.

The chain uses TRBV9 and TRBJ2-1; the D gene is possibly TRBD1 (6 bases). This CDR3 is 15 amino acids long. Trimming took 0 bases from V and 8 from J, leaving 15 bases between them. The germline V gene encodes CDR1 SGDLS and CDR2 YYNGEE. The CDR3 nucleotides read TGTGCCAGCAGCGTAGGGACAGAGCCTCTTCATGAGCAGTTCTTC. Encoded protein: CASSVGTEPLHEQFF.